Following are 29 T cell receptor beta chains from one sample sequenced in a study of human T cells and chemical hapten exposure. This sample's time point: patch test 2, 6 weeks after DPC sensitization. Described treatment: therapeutic diphenylcyclopropenone sensitization with weekly scalp DPC. TCRdb reprocessed the RACE reads via MiXCR and lists one record per CDR3 protein. The sample holds 110,000 to 150,000 distinct CDR3 sequences, 12% seen once. Here the sequenced sample was whole blood, taken in connection with sensitization to the hapten diphenylcyclopropenone (DPC). These receptor sequences come from a woman between 50 and 59 years old with alopecia areata. Some clones in this sample may be carry-over from other donors' samples.

This clonotype was counted many times. This chain connects TRBV7-2 to TRBJ2-2, with no clear D. The CDR3 consists of 13 residues. V was pared by 1 base and J by 7 bases, with 7 bases between. CDR1 and CDR2 (germline): SGHTA, FQGNSA. The CDR3 bases are TGTGCCAGCAGCTTAGAGGGCGGCGGGGAGCTGTTTTTT. The encoded protein is CASSLEGGGELFF.

In its sample, this clonotype was seen many times. The rearrangement uses TRBV27 and TRBJ1-6; D ambiguous. The V end was cut by 3 bases, the J end by 8 bases, with 11 bases between. Germline CDR1 MNHEY, CDR2 SMNVEV (reference sequence). The CDR3 totals 14 residues. CDR3 sequence reads: CASSFQRRDSPLHF. The DNA of the CDR3 is TGTGCCAGCAGTTTTCAACGGAGGGATTCACCCCTCCACTTT.

The count of this clonotype is one. One end of the junction is discordant with germline, which a read error may explain. This chain joins TRBV10-1 and TRBJ1-6; the D gene is possibly TRBD1 (5 bases). The germline V gene encodes CDR1 WNHNN and CDR2 SYGVQD (reference sequence). The CDR3 has 13 amino acids. CDR3 loop: CASSWDHNSSLHF. CDR3 DNA sequence: TGCGCCAGCAGTTGGGACCATAATTCATCCCTCCACTTT.

This clonotype was found many times. The chain has TRBV6-6 and TRBJ2-3; D is unclear. This CDR3 has 15 residues. The germline V gene encodes CDR1 MNHNY and CDR2 SVGAGI (reference sequence). The ends were cut back, 4 bases at V and 4 bases at J, with 15 bases in the middle. The CDR3 nucleotides read TGTGCCAGCAGTTCCCCAGGATCGGCTTCAGATACGCAGTATTTT. Protein product: CASSSPGSASDTQYF.

This clonotype occurred many times. J is TRBJ2-1 and V is TRBV2, with 7 nucleotides matching TRBD2. This CDR3 comprises 17 residues. CDR1 is SNHLY, CDR2 FYNNEI, per germline. V lost 10 bases to trimming and J lost 0 bases; unmatched junction nucleotides: 15. The DNA for the CDR3 is TGTGCCACCTCTAGGGAGGGCATCACGAGCTCCTACAATGAGCAGTTCTTC. This sequence encodes CATSREGITSSYNEQFF.

This sequence joins TRBV14 and TRBJ2-7, with a tentative D call TRBD2 (5 bases). Trimming took off 2 bases at V and 7 bases at J, with 12 bases between the two ends. The CDR3 spans 13 residues. CDR1 is SGHDN, CDR2 FVKESK, per germline. The CDR3, as DNA: TGTGCCAGCAGCCAATGGTCCTCGGGGGAGCAGTACTTC. This translates into CASSQWSSGEQYF.

The V call is TRBV29-1, the J call TRBJ2-7; no reliable D call. V was pared by 8 bases and J by 3 bases, with 14 bases between. From germline, CDR1 is SQVTM and CDR2 ANQGSEA. CDR3 size: 12 residues. The CDR3 protein is CSIPGPYYEQYF. The DNA of the CDR3 is TGCAGCATCCCGGGCCCTTACTACGAGCAGTACTTC.

This clonotype showed up just a few times. The chain uses TRBV29-1 and TRBJ2-1; 9 nucleotides agree with TRBD2. Unmatched junction bases numbered 4, after V lost 4 bases and J lost 0 bases. The germline V gene encodes CDR1 SQVTM and CDR2 ANQGSEA. The CDR3 loop spans 15 amino acids. Here the CDR3 DNA reads TGCAGCGTTGGGGGTAGCGGGAGCTCCTACAATGAGCAGTTCTTC. Translating gives CSVGGSGSSYNEQFF.

This chain uses TRBV2 with TRBJ2-5; 12 bases line up with TRBD2. The V segment lost 3 bases and the J segment 4 bases; nucleotides outside the gene matches: 12. This CDR3 is 18 amino acids long. Germline V CDR1 and CDR2: SNHLY, FYNNEI. This CDR3 reads CASSDYTLAGGGAETQYF. CDR3 nucleotides: TGTGCCAGCAGTGACTACACACTAGCGGGAGGCGGCGCAGAGACCCAGTACTTC. Filled out from reference TRBV2 and TRBJ2-5, the complete variable domain reads EPEVTQTPSHQVTQMGQEVILRCVPISNHLYFYWYRQILGQKVEFLVSFYNNEISEKSEIFDDQFSVERPDGSNFTLKIRSTKLEDSAMYFCASSDYTLAGGGAETQYFGPGTRLLVL.

The genes are TRBV6-6 and TRBJ2-3; a weak D match, TRBD1 (6 bases). The CDR3 covers 14 residues. Between the trimmed V and J ends, which lost 4 bases and 4 bases, there was a span of 12 bases. The germline V gene has CDR1 MNHNY and CDR2 SVGAGI (reference sequence). CDR3 protein: CASSSRDTPDTQYF. The CDR3 DNA reads TGTGCCAGCAGTTCCCGGGACACCCCAGATACGCAGTATTTT.

This clonotype was detected a few times. The chain joins TRBV28 to TRBJ1-2, with TRBD1 as a possible D gene (6 bases). The V end lost 6 bases, the J end lost 1 base, and 9 bases lay between the germline ends. The germline CDR1 and CDR2 sequences are MDHEN and SYDVKM. The CDR3 is 13 amino acids. CDR3: CASRDSNNYGYTF. For the CDR3, the DNA is TGTGCCAGCAGGGACAGCAATAACTATGGCTACACCTTC.

The table lists this clonotype with many counts. The rearrangement joins TRBV4-3 to TRBJ1-5, with D possibly being TRBD1 (6 bases). CDR1 is LGHNA and CDR2 is YSLEER in the germline V gene. This CDR3 contains 16 residues. V lost 0 bases and J 1 base, leaving 10 bases between the germline ends. CDR3 sequence (DNA): TGCGCCAGCAGCCAAGAAACAGGGAACAGCAATCAGCCCCAGCATTTT. Translating it yields CASSQETGNSNQPQHF.

Only a few counts were recorded for this clonotype. V and J are TRBV20-1 and TRBJ2-3, with TRBD2 as a possible D gene (5 bases). Germline lookup yields CDR1 DFQATT and CDR2 SNEGSKA (reference sequence). V was trimmed by 3 bases and J by 4 bases, leaving 11 bases between them. The CDR3 length is 13 residues. The CDR3 loop is CSASPMGADTQYF. As DNA, the CDR3 is TGCAGTGCTAGTCCGATGGGAGCAGATACGCAGTATTTT.

This clonotype was detected many times. V and J are TRBV6-5 and TRBJ2-1; possible D gene TRBD1, 6 bases. The CDR3 contains 18 residues. In germline, CDR1 is MNHEY, CDR2 SVGAGI. V was pared by 6 bases and J by 4 bases, with 25 bases between. The CDR3 is CASSPPRGQKGNYNEQFF. Written as DNA, the CDR3 is TGTGCCAGCAGCCCCCCCCGTGGACAGAAGGGGAATTACAATGAGCAGTTCTTC.

The genes are TRBV5-1 and TRBJ2-1; 8 bases are shared with TRBD2. In germline, CDR1 is SGHRS, CDR2 YFSETQ. The CDR3 consists of 16 residues. V shed 4 bases, J shed 8 bases, and the junction held 14 bases outside the gene matches. The CDR3 loop is CASSRTPTGGSDEQFF. CDR3 nucleotides: TGCGCCAGCAGCCGTACTCCGACGGGAGGGTCCGATGAGCAGTTCTTC.

At least ten counts were recorded for this clonotype. The chain recombines TRBV24-1 with TRBJ2-5; D gene uncertain. This CDR3 contains 12 residues. Between the trimmed V and J ends, which lost 5 bases and 5 bases, there was a span of 8 bases. CDR1 is KGHDR and CDR2 is SFDVKD in the germline V gene. Written as DNA, the CDR3 is TGTGCCACCAGTGCGTTGGGGGAGACCCAGTACTTC. Amino acids: CATSALGETQYF.

The rearrangement links TRBV25-1 to TRBJ2-5, with D hard to call. Germline CDR1 and CDR2: MGHDK and SYGVNS. This CDR3 has 12 residues. Trimming left V 3 bases short and J 0 bases short, with 2 bases between. The CDR3: CASSENQETQYF. The DNA for the CDR3 is TGTGCCAGCAGTGAGAACCAAGAGACCCAGTACTTC.

This sequence joins TRBV7-2 and TRBJ2-7; D is possibly TRBD2 (6 bases). V lost 5 bases and J 0 bases, leaving 11 bases between the germline ends. Germline V lookup: CDR1 SGHTA, CDR2 FQGNSA. This CDR3 spans 14 amino acids. The CDR3: CASSRTTFSYEQYF. The DNA of the CDR3 is TGTGCCAGCAGCCGGACTACCTTCTCCTACGAGCAGTACTTC.

The table lists this clonotype with a few counts. The chain uses TRBV5-1 and TRBJ2-6; maybe TRBD1 (5 bases). The CDR3 contains 14 residues. The V end was cut by 7 bases, the J end by 4 bases, with 12 bases between. In germline, CDR1 is SGHRS, CDR2 YFSETQ. The CDR3, as DNA: TGCGCCAGCGGCAGGGTGGTCGGGGCCAACGTCCTGACTTTC. This codes for CASGRVVGANVLTF. Filled out from reference TRBV5-1 and TRBJ2-6, the complete variable domain reads KAGVTQTPRYLIKTRGQQVTLSCSPISGHRSVSWYQQTPGQGLQFLFEYFSETQRNKGNFPGRFSGRQFSNSRSEMNVSTLELGDSALYLCASGRVVGANVLTFGAGSRLTVL.

This clonotype has a handful of counts. The rearrangement uses TRBV29-1 and TRBJ1-1; no firm D call. Trimming removed 1 base from V and 1 base from J, with 7 bases in between. CDR3 length equals 13 residues. The germline V gene has CDR1 SQVTM and CDR2 ANQGSEA. CDR3 residues: CSVEASRNTEAFF. CDR3 nucleotides: TGCAGCGTTGAAGCGAGTAGGAACACTGAAGCTTTCTTT.

The chain joins TRBV11-2 to TRBJ2-1; the D call may be TRBD1 or TRBD2 (5 bases each). Trimming removed 1 base from V and 6 bases from J, with 7 bases in between. The CDR3 has 13 residues. Germline lookup yields CDR1 SGHAT and CDR2 FQNNGV. In DNA form, the CDR3 reads TGTGCCAGCAGCTTAGGAGGGGCCAATGAGCAGTTCTTC. It yields the protein CASSLGGANEQFF.

Many counts were recorded for this clonotype. The V gene is TRBV6-6, the J gene TRBJ2-1; 8 bases map to TRBD2. CDR1 MNHNY and CDR2 SVGAGI come from the germline V gene (reference sequence). This CDR3 has 16 residues. The ends lost 6 bases at V and 3 bases at J; junction bases unmatched: 10. The CDR3 coding sequence is TGTGCCAGCAGCGATCCAGCGGGAGTCGGCTACAATGAGCAGTTCTTC. Translation gives CASSDPAGVGYNEQFF.

This chain uses TRBV3-1 with TRBJ2-7; 7 nucleotides match TRBD2. The length of the CDR3 is 19 residues. In germline, CDR1 is LGHDT, CDR2 YNNKEL (reference sequence). J was trimmed by 7 bases and V by 0 bases; bases with no gene match: 21. Here the CDR3 DNA reads TGTGCCAGCAGCCAAGATTTATTCTTTCTAGCGGAGGGGTTGAGAGAGCAGTACTTC. It codes for CASSQDLFFLAEGLREQYF.

This clonotype has only a few counts. The chain joins TRBV30 to TRBJ2-6; D is uncertain. CDR3 size: 13 residues. The V and J ends lost 4 bases and 2 bases respectively, with 6 bases between them. Germline V gives CDR1 GTSNPN, CDR2 SVGIG (reference sequence). The DNA of the CDR3 is TGTGCCTGGAATAAAGCTGGGGCCAACGTCCTGACTTTC. Protein product: CAWNKAGANVLTF.

The chain combines TRBV2 with TRBJ2-2; 15 bases map to TRBD2. Per germline, CDR1 SNHLY and CDR2 FYNNEI. V lost 8 bases, J lost 2 bases, and 3 bases stayed unmatched. The CDR3 contains 16 residues. The CDR3 nucleotides are TGTGCCAGCTCGGGACTAGCGGGAGGAAACACCGGGGAGCTGTTTTTT. Protein: CASSGLAGGNTGELFF.

This clonotype has just a few counts. The chain links TRBV4-3 to TRBJ2-3, with D possibly TRBD2 on 6 matching bases. Trimming left V 1 base short and J 6 bases short, with 17 bases between. CDR3 size: 16 residues. Germline assignment: CDR1 LGHNA and CDR2 YSLEER. This CDR3 reads CASSQGGTPRGDTQYF. The CDR3 bases are TGCGCCAGCAGCCAAGGAGGGACTCCCCGGGGGGATACGCAGTATTTT.

This clonotype was seen only a few times. The V and J genes are TRBV28 and TRBJ1-6, with 8 bases fitting TRBD1. V trimming: 5 bases; J trimming: 6 bases; junction bases outside the gene matches: 9. Germline V gives CDR1 MDHEN, CDR2 SYDVKM. This CDR3 spans 16 amino acids. CDR3 nucleotide sequence: TGTGCCAGCAGTCGGGACAGGATGATAAGTAATTCACCCCTCCACTTT. Its translation is CASSRDRMISNSPLHF.

The V call is TRBV5-1, the J call TRBJ2-1; TRBD2 aligns across 8 bases. Germline CDR1 and CDR2: SGHRS and YFSETQ. With V trimmed by 1 base and J by 4 bases, 4 bases remained unmatched. The CDR3 is 15 residues long. The CDR3 DNA follows: TGCGCCAGCAGCTTGAGTAGCGGGGTGTACAATGAGCAGTTCTTC. It is translated as CASSLSSGVYNEQFF.

This clonotype was counted ten times or more. The V call is TRBV7-9, the J call TRBJ1-2, with D unclear. Germline CDR1 and CDR2: SEHNR and FQNEAQ (reference sequence). The V and J ends lost 5 bases and 4 bases respectively, with 14 bases between them. CDR3 size: 14 residues. The CDR3 here is CASSQEPDVYGYTF. As DNA, the CDR3 is TGTGCCAGCAGCCAAGAGCCGGACGTCTATGGCTACACCTTC.